A single sample is the source of the 18 T cell receptor beta chains below, sequenced in a study of CD8+CD57+ T cells in acquired aplastic anemia. In patients chosen for sequencing, flow cytometry had shown CD8+CD57+ cell expansion. Genomic DNA, the template, was used for profiling of the TCR beta VDJ and CDR3. TCRdb passed the reads through MiXCR, listing each CDR3 protein once. This sample has roughly 290,000 distinct CDR3 sequences, with 45% to 65% found just once. What was sequenced was sorted CD4+, CD8+, or CD8+CD57+ T cells (not recorded which) from PBMCs. These receptor sequences come from a human donor with aplastic anemia.

In this sample, this clonotype turned up many times. The genes are TRBV5-1 and TRBJ2-3; D may be TRBD2 (6 bases). The germline V gene encodes CDR1 SGHRS and CDR2 YFSETQ. Trimming took 6 bases from V and 5 from J, leaving 16 bases between them. The CDR3 contains 14 residues. The CDR3 nucleotides read TGCGCCAGCATGTTCACGGGAGCTCAAGATACGCAGTATTTT. It is translated as CASMFTGAQDTQYF.

A single count supports this clonotype. This chain joins TRBV19 and TRBJ2-5; D is perhaps TRBD2 (5 bases). The germline CDR1 and CDR2 sequences are LNHDA and SQIVND (reference sequence). The V and J ends lost 4 bases and 4 bases respectively, with 13 bases between them. The CDR3 sequence is 14 residues long. CDR3 protein: CASSTDRAGETQYF. The CDR3, as DNA: TGTGCCAGTAGTACAGATCGGGCGGGAGAGACCCAGTACTTC.

This clonotype came up once. The chain links TRBV20-1 to TRBJ2-7; perhaps TRBD2 as D (6 bases). The CDR3 has 14 residues. Germline V gene sequence: CDR1 DFQATT, CDR2 SNEGSKA (reference sequence). V was clipped by 6 bases and J by 5 bases, with 20 bases between them. CDR3: CSAPPPGGAHEQYF. DNA for the CDR3: TGCAGTGCCCCACCCCCCGGGGGAGCCCACGAGCAGTACTTC.

In this sample, this clonotype turned up a few times. This chain connects TRBV10-3 to TRBJ1-1, with 9 bases lining up with TRBD1. V was pared by 2 bases and J by 5 bases, with 3 bases of the junction left unmatched. Germline V lookup: CDR1 ENHRY, CDR2 SYGVKD. The CDR3 is 14 amino acids. Written as DNA, the CDR3 is TGTGCCATCAGTGAGGCTGGGACAGGGACTGAAGCTTTCTTT. As protein: CAISEAGTGTEAFF.

The V gene is TRBV10-3, the J gene TRBJ1-1; 7 bases are shared with TRBD1. With 9 bases clipped from V and 1 base from J, the junction kept 17 bases outside the gene matches. The CDR3 loop spans 17 amino acids. Germline V CDR1 and CDR2: ENHRY, SYGVKD. The CDR3 reads CAIYGQEQPPKNTEAFF. CDR3 bases: TGTGCCATTTATGGACAGGAACAACCACCAAAGAACACTGAAGCTTTCTTT.

This clonotype was counted many times. The rearrangement links TRBV5-1 to TRBJ2-3, with 13 bases lining up with TRBD2. V gave up 0 bases and J gave up 1 base; unmatched junction bases: 8. Germline V CDR1 and CDR2: SGHRS, YFSETQ. The CDR3 covers 19 residues. CDR3 protein: CASSLARGLAGAGTDTQYF. CDR3 nucleotide sequence: TGCGCCAGCAGCTTGGCGCGCGGACTAGCGGGGGCCGGCACAGATACGCAGTATTTT.

Concerning this clonotype: A much larger clone sits a single nucleotide away, making a read error possible. The J gene is TRBJ2-1, the V gene TRBV7-3, with D uncertain. Germline loops: CDR1 SGHTA, CDR2 FQGTGA. The length of the CDR3 is 14 residues. This CDR3 reads CASSLNSGSNGQFF. CDR3 in DNA: TGTGCCAGCAGCTTAAATTCAGGTTCGAATGGGCAGTTCTTC.

The sample holds a few counts of this clonotype. The CDR3 is CASSTGLAGAGELFF. The CDR3 DNA sequence: TGTGCCAGCAGCACAGGACTAGCGGGGGCCGGGGAGCTGTTTTTT. The chain combines TRBV6-1 with TRBJ2-2, with 13 positions matching TRBD2. Germline V CDR1 and CDR2: MNHNS, SASEGT. J lost 6 bases, V lost 6 bases, and 4 bases had no gene match. The CDR3 covers 15 residues.

This clonotype occurred once. This chain links TRBV19 with TRBJ2-5, with TRBD2 matching over 7 bases. This CDR3 spans 15 amino acids. Germline CDR1 LNHDA, CDR2 SQIVND (reference sequence). V gave up 9 bases and J gave up 7 bases; unmatched junction bases: 17. The CDR3 DNA reads TGTGCCAGCAGCTTAAAAGCGGGACCCGGAGGGACCCAGTACTTC. Protein product: CASSLKAGPGGTQYF.

This clonotype was seen only a few times. The DNA for the CDR3 is TGTGCCACCAGCAGAGAGGGGGGGTCTCAGGGCTACGAGCAGTACTTC. Its protein product is CATSREGGSQGYEQYF. The chain uses TRBV15 and TRBJ2-7; 7 positions agree with TRBD2. The length of the CDR3 is 16 residues. CDR1 LNHNV and CDR2 YYDKDF come from the germline V gene (reference sequence). Trimming cost V 0 bases and J 3 bases; bases outside gene matches: 8. The whole variable domain, remainder taken from reference TRBV15 and TRBJ2-7, is DAMVIQNPRYQVTQFGKPVTLSCSQTLNHNVMYWYQQKSSQAPKLLFHYYDKDFNNEADTPDNFQSRRPNTSFCFLDIRSPGLGDTAMYLCATSREGGSQGYEQYFGPGTRLTVT.

Many counts were recorded for this clonotype. V usage is TRBV3-1 and J usage is TRBJ2-7, with D perhaps matching TRBD2 (6 bases). V lost 2 bases and J 7 bases, leaving 15 bases between the germline ends. CDR1 is LGHDT, CDR2 YNNKEL, per germline (reference sequence). The CDR3 runs 14 residues. As DNA, the CDR3 is TGTGCCAGCAGCCAAAGTGGCGGGGTGAGGGAGCAGTACTTC. Translating gives CASSQSGGVREQYF.

This chain connects TRBV19 to TRBJ1-2; D call uncertain. Germline CDR1 and CDR2: LNHDA and SQIVND (reference sequence). The CDR3 runs 15 residues. Trimming cost V 8 bases and J 4 bases, with 20 bases left between them. The DNA of the CDR3 is TGTGCCAGTTGCGAGTTGCGAAAACGGCCCTATGGCTACACCTTC. It translates to CASCELRKRPYGYTF. The full variable domain, in which reference TRBV19 and TRBJ1-2 provide the parts outside the CDR3, is DGGITQSPKYLFRKEGQNVTLSCEQNLNHDAMYWYRQDPGQGLRLIYYSQIVNDFQKGDIAEGYSVSREKKESFPLTVTSAQKNPTAFYLCASCELRKRPYGYTFGSGTRLTVV.

In this sample, this clonotype turned up many times. The genes are TRBV15 and TRBJ1-3; D is uncertain. Trimming stripped 1 base from V and 1 base from J, with 14 bases between. The CDR3 is 17 residues long. The germline V gene encodes CDR1 LNHNV and CDR2 YYDKDF (reference sequence). The CDR3 DNA sequence: TGTGCCACCAGCAGAGGGGGATTTAGGAGATCTGGAAACACCATATATTTT. Translation: CATSRGGFRRSGNTIYF. Using reference TRBV15 and TRBJ1-3 for the parts outside the CDR3, the full variable domain is DAMVIQNPRYQVTQFGKPVTLSCSQTLNHNVMYWYQQKSSQAPKLLFHYYDKDFNNEADTPDNFQSRRPNTSFCFLDIRSPGLGDTAMYLCATSRGGFRRSGNTIYFGEGSWLTVV.

This clonotype has ten or more counts. The rearrangement links TRBV9 to TRBJ1-1; 9 nucleotides agree with TRBD1. Germline CDR1 SGDLS, CDR2 YYNGEE. The CDR3 contains 13 residues. The ends lost 4 bases at V and 10 bases at J; junction bases unmatched: 8. In DNA form, the CDR3 reads TGTGCCAGCAGCCCGCGGACAGGGGAAGGAGCTTTCTTT. Protein sequence: CASSPRTGEGAFF.

CDR3 DNA: TGCAGCGCTAGGACAGGGTATAAAGAAAAACTGTTTTTT. This encodes CSARTGYKEKLFF. This sequence joins TRBV29-1 and TRBJ1-4; 8 positions agree with TRBD1. Germline V gene lookup returns CDR1 SQVTM and CDR2 ANQGSEA. This CDR3 has 13 residues. The J segment lost 8 bases and the V segment lost 7 bases, leaving 9 bases of the junction unmatched.

With respect to this clonotype: Sequence at one end of the junction differs from germline and may be a read error. The genes are TRBV12-3 or TRBV12-4 and TRBJ2-3; D is unresolved. CDR3 length: 11 residues. The CDR3 nucleotides read TGCGCCAGCAGTTTAATGGATACGCTGTATTTT. It is translated as CASSLMDTLYF.

This clonotype has only one observation. The chain joins TRBV19 to TRBJ1-4; D is unclear. The V and J ends lost 7 bases and 7 bases respectively, with 16 bases between them. Germline CDR1 and CDR2: LNHDA and SQIVND (reference sequence). The CDR3 runs to 14 residues. The CDR3 is CASTFPGLGEKLFF. CDR3 DNA: TGTGCCAGTACCTTCCCGGGGTTGGGTGAAAAACTGTTTTTT.

V usage is TRBV2 and J usage is TRBJ1-2, with a weak D call TRBD1 (5 bases). Germline CDR1 is SNHLY and CDR2 is FYNNEI. V lost 4 bases and J lost 8, with 17 bases in between. This CDR3 is 14 amino acids long. In DNA, the CDR3 is TGTGCCAGCAGTGGAATAATCGGGGGAACGGGCTACACCTTC. This encodes CASSGIIGGTGYTF.